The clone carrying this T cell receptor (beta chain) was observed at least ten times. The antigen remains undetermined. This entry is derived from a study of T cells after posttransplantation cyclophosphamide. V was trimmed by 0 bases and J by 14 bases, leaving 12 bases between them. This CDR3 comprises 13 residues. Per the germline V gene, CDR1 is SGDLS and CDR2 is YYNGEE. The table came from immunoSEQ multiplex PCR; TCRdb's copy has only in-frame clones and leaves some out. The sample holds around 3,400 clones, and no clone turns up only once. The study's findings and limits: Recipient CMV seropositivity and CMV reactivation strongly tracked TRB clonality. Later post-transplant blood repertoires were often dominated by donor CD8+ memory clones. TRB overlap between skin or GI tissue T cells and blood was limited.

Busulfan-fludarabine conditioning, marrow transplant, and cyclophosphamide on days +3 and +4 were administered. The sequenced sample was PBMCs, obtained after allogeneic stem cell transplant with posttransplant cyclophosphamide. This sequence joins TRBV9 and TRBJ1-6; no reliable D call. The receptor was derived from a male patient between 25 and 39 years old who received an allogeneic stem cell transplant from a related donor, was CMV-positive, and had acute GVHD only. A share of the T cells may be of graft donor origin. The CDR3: CASSVEVGSALHF. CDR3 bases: TGTGCCAGCAGCGTAGAGGTAGGGTCGGCCCTCCACTTT. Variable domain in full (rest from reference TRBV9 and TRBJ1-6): DSGVTQTPKHLITATGQRVTLRCSPRSGDLSVYWYQQSLDQGLQFLIQYYNGEERAKGNILERFSAQQFPDLHSELNLSSLELGDSALYFCASSVEVGSALHFGNGTRLTVT.